Detailed here is one T cell receptor beta chain. Combining a sample-barcoded 5' primer with a J-beta primer mix, a second PCR ran for roughly 6 to 11 cycles. TCRdb re-called the 5' RACE reads with MiXCR, one entry per CDR3 protein. The sample gives 450,000 to 650,000 distinct CDR3 sequences, 24% of which show up once; under 9% is in the top ten. These data belong to a study of blood T cells in healthy people across ages. The CDR3 sequence is 18 residues long. Between the trimmed V and J ends, which lost 2 bases and 5 bases, there was a span of 25 bases. Germline CDR1 reads SEHNR; CDR2 reads FQNEAQ (reference sequence). The data also belong to a second study, concerning T cells of mothers and their children. That paper notes: Samples came from three healthy Caucasian mothers and their six children. Barcodes for each sample and 2-4 random nucleotides were added by the M1S primer used in the second PCR.

What was sequenced was blood. The TCR sequence derives from a boy between 5 and 17 years old in good health. The chain couples TRBV7-9 to TRBJ2-7, with D possibly called TRBD1 or TRBD2 (5 bases each). Written as DNA, the CDR3 is TGTGCCAGCAGCTTAAGCATCGTACAGCAGGCAGGGCGGGACGAGCAGTACTTC. Encoded protein: CASSLSIVQQAGRDEQYF.